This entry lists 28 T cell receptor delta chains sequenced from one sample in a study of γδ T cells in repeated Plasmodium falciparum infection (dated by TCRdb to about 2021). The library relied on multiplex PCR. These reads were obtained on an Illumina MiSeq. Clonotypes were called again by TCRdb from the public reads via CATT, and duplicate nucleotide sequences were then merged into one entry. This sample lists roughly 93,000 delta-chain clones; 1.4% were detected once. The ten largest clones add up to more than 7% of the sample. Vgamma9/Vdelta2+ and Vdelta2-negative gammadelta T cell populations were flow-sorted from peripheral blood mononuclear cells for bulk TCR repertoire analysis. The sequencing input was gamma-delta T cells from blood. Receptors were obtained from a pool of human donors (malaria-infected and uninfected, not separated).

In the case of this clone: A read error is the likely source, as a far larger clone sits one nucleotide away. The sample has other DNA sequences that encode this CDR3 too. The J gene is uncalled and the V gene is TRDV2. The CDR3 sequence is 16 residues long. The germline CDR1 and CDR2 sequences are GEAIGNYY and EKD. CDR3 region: CACVTKGAAYTDKLIF. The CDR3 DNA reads TGTGCCTGTGTCACGAAGGGGGCTGCGTACACCGATAAACTCATCTTC.

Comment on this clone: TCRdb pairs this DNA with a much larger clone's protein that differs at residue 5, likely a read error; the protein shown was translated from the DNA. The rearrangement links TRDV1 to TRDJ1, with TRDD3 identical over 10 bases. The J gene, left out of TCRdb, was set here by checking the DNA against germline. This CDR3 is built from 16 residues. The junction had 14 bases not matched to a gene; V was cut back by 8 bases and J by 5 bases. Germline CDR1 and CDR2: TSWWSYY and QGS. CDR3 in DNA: TGTGCTCTTACACTCCCGTACTGGGGGATCTCAGATAAACTCATCTTT. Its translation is CALTLPYWGISDKLIF.

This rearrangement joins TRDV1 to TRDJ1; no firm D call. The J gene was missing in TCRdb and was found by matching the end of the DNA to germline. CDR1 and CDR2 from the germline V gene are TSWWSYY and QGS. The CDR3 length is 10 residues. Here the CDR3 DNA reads TGTTCCGCCCCCACCGATAAACTCATCTTT. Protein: CSAPTDKLIF.

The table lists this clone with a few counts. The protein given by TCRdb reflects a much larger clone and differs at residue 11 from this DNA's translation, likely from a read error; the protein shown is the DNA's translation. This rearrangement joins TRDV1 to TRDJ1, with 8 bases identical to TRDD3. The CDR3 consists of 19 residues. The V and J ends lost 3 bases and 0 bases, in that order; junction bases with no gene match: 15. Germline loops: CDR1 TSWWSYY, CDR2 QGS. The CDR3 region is CALGDAAMGDAVYTDKLIF. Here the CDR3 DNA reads TGTGCTCTTGGGGATGCCGCTATGGGGGATGCGGTCTACACCGATAAACTCATCTTT.

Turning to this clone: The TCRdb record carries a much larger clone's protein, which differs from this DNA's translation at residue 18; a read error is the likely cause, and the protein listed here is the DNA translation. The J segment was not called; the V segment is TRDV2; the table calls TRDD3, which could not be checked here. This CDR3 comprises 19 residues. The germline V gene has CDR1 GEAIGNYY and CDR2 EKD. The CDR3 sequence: CACDTVFPIWGLHTDKLTF. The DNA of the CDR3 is TGTGCCTGTGACACCGTGTTCCCCATCTGGGGGCTTCACACCGATAAACTCACCTTT.

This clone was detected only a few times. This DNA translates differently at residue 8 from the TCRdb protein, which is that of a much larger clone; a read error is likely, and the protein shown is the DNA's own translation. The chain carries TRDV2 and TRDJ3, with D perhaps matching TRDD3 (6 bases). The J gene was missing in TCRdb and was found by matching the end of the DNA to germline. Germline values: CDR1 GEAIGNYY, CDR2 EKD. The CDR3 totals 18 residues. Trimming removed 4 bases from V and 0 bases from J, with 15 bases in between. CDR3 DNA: TGTGCCTGTGATGGGTCCTGGGGTGGCTCCTGGGACACCCGACAGATGTTTTTC. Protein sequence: CACDGSWGGSWDTRQMFF.

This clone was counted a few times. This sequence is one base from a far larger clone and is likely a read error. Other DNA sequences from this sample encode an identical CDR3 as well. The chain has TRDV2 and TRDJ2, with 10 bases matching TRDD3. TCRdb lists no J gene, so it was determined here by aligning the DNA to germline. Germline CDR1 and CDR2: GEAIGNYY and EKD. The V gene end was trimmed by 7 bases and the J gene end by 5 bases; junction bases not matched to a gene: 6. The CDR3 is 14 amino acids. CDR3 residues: CACDPLGDTAQLFF. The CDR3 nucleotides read TGTGCCTGCGATCCACTGGGGGATACAGCACAACTCTTCTTT.

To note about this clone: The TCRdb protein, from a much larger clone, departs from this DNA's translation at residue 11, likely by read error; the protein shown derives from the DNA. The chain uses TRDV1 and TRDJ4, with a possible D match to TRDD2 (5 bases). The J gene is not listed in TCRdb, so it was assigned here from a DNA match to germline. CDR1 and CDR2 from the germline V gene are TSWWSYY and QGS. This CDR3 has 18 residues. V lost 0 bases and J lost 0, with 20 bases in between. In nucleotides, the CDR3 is TGTGCTCTTGGGGAACTATTCCGAGTAGCACTTCCGGCCAGACCCCTGATCTTT. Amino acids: CALGELFRVALPARPLIF.

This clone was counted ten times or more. CDR3 sequence: CACDTGGWGIPRPSSWDTRQMFF. CDR3 DNA sequence: TGTGCCTGTGACACCGGAGGCTGGGGGATACCACGCCCGAGCTCCTGGGACACCCGACAGATGTTTTTC. J is TRDJ3 and V is TRDV2; TRDD3 matches 11 bases. Trimming at V came to 0 bases and at J to 0 bases, leaving 15 bases not matched to a gene. The length of the CDR3 is 23 residues. CDR1 is GEAIGNYY, CDR2 EKD, per germline.

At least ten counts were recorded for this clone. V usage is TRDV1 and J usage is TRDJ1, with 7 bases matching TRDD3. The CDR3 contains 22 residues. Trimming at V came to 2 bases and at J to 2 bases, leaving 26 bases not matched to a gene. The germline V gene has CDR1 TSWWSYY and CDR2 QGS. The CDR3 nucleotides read TGTGCTCTTGGGGAATGTGCCCTTCTGCCCCTCTGGGGGGAGAGGAGAACCGATAAACTCATCTTT. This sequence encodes CALGECALLPLWGERRTDKLIF.

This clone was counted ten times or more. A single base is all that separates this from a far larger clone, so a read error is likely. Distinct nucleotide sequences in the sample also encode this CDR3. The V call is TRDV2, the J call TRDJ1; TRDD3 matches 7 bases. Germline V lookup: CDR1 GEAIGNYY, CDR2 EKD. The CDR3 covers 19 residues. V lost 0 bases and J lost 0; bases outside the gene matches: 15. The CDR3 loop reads CACDTVGLGAHSYTDKLIF. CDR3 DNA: TGTGCCTGTGACACCGTAGGGCTGGGGGCGCATTCTTACACCGATAAACTCATCTTT.

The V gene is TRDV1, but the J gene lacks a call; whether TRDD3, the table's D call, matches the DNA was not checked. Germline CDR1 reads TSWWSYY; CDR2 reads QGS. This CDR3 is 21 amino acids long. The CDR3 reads CALGEHMAAYWGARWTDKPIF. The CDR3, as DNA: TGTGCTCTTGGGGAACATATGGCGGCCTACTGGGGGGCCCGGTGGACCGATAAACCCATCTTT.

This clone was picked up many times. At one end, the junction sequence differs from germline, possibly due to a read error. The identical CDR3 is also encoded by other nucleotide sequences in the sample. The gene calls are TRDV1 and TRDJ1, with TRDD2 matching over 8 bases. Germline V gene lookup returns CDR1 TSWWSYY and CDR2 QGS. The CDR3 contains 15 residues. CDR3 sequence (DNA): TGTGCTCTTGGGGAATCCTTCCTAAACACAGATAAACTCATCTTT. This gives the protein CALGESFLNTDKLIF.

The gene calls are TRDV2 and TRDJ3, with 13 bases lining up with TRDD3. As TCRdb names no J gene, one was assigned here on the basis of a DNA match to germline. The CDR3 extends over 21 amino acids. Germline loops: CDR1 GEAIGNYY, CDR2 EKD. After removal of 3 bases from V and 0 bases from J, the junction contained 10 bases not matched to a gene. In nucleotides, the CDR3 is TGTGCCTGTGACGGCTACTGGGGGATACGCGTGGGCTCCTGGGACACCCGACAGATGTTTTTC. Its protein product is CACDGYWGIRVGSWDTRQMFF.

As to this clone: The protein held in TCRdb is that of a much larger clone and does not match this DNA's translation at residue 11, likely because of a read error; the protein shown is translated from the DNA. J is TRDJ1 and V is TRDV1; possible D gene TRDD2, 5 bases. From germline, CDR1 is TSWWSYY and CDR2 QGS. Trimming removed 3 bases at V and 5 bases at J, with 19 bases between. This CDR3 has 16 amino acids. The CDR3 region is CALGEGPFLLVDKLIF. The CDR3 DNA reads TGTGCTCTTGGGGAGGGGCCGTTCCTTCTTGTTGATAAACTCATCTTT.

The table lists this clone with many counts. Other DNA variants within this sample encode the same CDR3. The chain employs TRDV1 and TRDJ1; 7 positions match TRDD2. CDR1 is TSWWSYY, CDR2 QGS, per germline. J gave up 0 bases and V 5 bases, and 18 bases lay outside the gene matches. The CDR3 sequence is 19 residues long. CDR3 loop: CALGTSIPTVWEYTDKLIF. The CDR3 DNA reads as TGTGCTCTTGGGACCTCTATTCCTACAGTGTGGGAGTACACCGATAAACTCATCTTT.

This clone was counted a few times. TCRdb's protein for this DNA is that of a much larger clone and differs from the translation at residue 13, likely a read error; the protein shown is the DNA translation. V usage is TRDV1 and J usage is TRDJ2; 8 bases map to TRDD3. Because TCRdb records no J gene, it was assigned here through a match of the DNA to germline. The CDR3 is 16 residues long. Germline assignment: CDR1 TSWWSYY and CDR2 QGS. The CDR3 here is CALGWGTPWTTARLFF. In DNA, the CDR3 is TGTGCTCTTGGCTGGGGGACCCCTTGGACCACAGCACGACTCTTCTTT.

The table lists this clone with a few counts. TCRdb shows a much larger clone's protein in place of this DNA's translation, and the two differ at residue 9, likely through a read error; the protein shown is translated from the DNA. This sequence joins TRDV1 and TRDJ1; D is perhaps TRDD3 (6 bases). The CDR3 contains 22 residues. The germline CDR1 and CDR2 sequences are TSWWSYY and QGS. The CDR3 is CALGELSPVYAWRIPYTDKLIF. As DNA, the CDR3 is TGTGCTCTTGGTGAACTTTCGCCTGTCTACGCCTGGAGGATACCGTACACCGATAAACTCATCTTT.

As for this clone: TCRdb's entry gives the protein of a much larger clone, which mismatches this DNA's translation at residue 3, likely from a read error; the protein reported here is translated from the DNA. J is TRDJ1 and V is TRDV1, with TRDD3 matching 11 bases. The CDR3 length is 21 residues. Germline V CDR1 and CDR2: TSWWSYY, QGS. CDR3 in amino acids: CARGELTLPVYWGIWGDKLIF. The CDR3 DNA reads TGTGCTCGTGGGGAACTCACCCTTCCTGTATACTGGGGGATATGGGGCGATAAACTCATCTTT.

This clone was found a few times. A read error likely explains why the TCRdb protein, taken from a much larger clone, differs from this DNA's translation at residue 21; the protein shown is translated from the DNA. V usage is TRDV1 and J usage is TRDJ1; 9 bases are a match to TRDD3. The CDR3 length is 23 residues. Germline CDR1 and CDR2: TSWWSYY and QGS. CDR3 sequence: CALGPTPPFVLGDHGHCTDKPIF. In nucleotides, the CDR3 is TGTGCTCTTGGCCCCACCCCCCCTTTCGTACTGGGGGACCATGGTCATTGTACCGATAAACCCATCTTT.

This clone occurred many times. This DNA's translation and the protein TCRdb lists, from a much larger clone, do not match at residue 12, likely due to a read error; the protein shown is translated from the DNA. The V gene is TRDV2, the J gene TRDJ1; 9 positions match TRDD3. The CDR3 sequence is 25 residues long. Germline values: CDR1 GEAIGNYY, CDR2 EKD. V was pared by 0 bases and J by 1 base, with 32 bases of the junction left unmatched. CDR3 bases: TGTGCCTGTGACACCGTCGGTCTGGGGGGATACACGGCGAACCGCGTATCCGAGACCACCGATAAACTCATCTTT. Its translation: CACDTVGLGGYTANRVSETTDKLIF.

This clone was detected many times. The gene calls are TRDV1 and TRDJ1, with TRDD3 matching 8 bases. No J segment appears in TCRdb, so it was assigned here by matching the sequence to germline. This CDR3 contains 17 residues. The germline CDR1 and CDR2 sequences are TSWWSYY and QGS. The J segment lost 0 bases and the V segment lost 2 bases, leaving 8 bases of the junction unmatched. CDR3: CALGESPVLGDTDKLIF. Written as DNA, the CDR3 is TGTGCTCTTGGGGAATCTCCAGTACTGGGGGACACCGATAAACTCATCTTT.

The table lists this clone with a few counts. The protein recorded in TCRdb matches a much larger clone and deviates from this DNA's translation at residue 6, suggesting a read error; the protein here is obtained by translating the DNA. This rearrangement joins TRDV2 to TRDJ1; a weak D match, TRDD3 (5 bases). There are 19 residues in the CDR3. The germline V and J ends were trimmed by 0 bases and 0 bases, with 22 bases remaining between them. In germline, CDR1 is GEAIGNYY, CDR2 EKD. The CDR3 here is CACDTRKVGLRPYTDKLIF. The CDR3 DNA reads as TGTGCCTGTGACACCCGAAAAGTGGGATTGCGACCCTACACCGATAAACTCATCTTT.

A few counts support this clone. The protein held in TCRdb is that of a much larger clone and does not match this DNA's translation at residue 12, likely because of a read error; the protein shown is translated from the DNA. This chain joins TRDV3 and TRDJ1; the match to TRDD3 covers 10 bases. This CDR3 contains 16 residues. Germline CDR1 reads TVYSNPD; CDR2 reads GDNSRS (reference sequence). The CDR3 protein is CAFAGGIRTYTGKLIF. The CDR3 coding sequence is TGTGCCTTCGCTGGGGGGATACGGACATACACCGGTAAACTCATCTTT.

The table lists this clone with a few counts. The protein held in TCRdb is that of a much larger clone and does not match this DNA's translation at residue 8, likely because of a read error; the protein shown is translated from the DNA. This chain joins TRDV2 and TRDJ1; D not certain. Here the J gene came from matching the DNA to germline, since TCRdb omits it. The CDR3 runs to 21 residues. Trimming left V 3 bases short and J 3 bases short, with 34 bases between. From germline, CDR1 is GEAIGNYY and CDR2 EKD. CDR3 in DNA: TGTGCCTGTGACCCCCTCGGACCAGCACTAGCTCCGACTGAAGAAGCCGATAAACTCATCTTT. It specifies CACDPLGPALAPTEEADKLIF.

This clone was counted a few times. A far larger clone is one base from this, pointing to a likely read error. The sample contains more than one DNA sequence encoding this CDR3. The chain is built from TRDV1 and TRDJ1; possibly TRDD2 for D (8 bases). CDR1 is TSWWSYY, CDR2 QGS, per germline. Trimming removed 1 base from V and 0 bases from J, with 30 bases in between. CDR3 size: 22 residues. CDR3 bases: TGTGCTCTTGGGGAACCCGGCCTTCCTAGGTACAGGGGGATTGCCTACACCGATAAACTCATCTTT. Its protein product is CALGEPGLPRYRGIAYTDKLIF.

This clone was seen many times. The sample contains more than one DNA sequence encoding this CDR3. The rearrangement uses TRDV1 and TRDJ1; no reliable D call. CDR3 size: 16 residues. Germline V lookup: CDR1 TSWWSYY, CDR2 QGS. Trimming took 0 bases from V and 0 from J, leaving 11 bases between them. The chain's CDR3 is CALGELLPLYTDKLIF. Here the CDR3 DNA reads TGTGCTCTTGGGGAACTACTCCCCCTTTACACCGATAAACTCATCTTT.

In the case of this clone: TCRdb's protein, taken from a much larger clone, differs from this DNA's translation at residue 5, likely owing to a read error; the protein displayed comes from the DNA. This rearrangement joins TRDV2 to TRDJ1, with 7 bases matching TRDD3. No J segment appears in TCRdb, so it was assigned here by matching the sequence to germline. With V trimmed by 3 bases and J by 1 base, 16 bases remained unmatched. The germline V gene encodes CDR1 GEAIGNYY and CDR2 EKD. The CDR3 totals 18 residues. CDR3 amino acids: CACDLLKDWGDSTDKLIF. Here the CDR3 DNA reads TGTGCCTGTGACCTTCTGAAGGACTGGGGAGACTCCACCGATAAACTCATCTTT.